This T cell receptor (beta chain) was obtained from a study of T cells in Graves' hyperthyroidism and ophthalmopathy. If no ophthalmopathy progression occurred within 18 months, Graves' hyperthyroidism was stable. Researchers amplified the TCR beta CDR3 regions from RNA transcripts. During a first-round RT-PCR of the TCR CDR3, the HTBI primer set was used. Each CDR3 protein is one row after TCRdb ran MiXCR on the multiplex PCR reads. The repertoire includes hundreds of thousands of distinct CDR3 sequences, 14% of them detected once, and approximately 10% sits in the top ten. Sequencing was performed on blood. The sequence was collected from a woman under 30 with Graves' hyperthyroidism.

The CDR3 DNA is TGTGCCAGCACCCTATCCCAGAACACTGAAGCTTTCTTT. As protein: CASTLSQNTEAFF. The V and J genes are TRBV7-9 and TRBJ1-1; the D is unclear. V dropped 7 bases and J dropped 1 base, with 10 bases sitting between them. The CDR3 is 13 residues long. The germline V gene encodes CDR1 SEHNR and CDR2 FQNEAQ (reference sequence).